Given below is one T cell receptor (beta chain) in context. Its antigen remains unknown. The sample belongs to a study of beta chain features in type 1 diabetes. V lost 0 bases and J lost 8, with 11 bases in between. This CDR3 has 13 residues. Per germline, CDR1 SGHNT and CDR2 YYREEE (reference sequence). All of the isolated RNA was reverse transcribed, so expressed TCRB transcripts were sequenced. Sequencing used immunoSEQ multiplex PCR; TCRdb keeps in-frame clones, though not all of them. The sample has some 160,000 clones, 6.5% to 8.5% seen once; the top ten hold approximately 0.54%. Study-wide results and limits: Researchers report that Type 1 diabetes patients had moderately but significantly shorter TCRB CDR3s across all four CD4+ subsets. Insertions at VDJ junctions were less frequent in type 1 diabetes patients. These patients also deleted more nucleotides at the same junctions.

Sequencing was done on a sample of central memory CD4+ T cells from blood. The chain links TRBV5-4 to TRBJ1-1; D unresolved. This receptor was identified in a young woman with type 1 diabetes. The CDR3 region is CASSLAGGREAFF. The CDR3 coding sequence is TGTGCCAGCAGCTTGGCAGGCGGGAGAGAAGCTTTCTTT.